These 25 T cell receptor beta chains came from one sample sequenced in a study of cytomegalovirus exposure and HLA in healthy donors. The table came from immunoSEQ multiplex PCR; TCRdb's copy has only in-frame clones and leaves some out. The sample contains about 82,000 clones, 85% to 95% of which appear only once. Specimen: PBMCs. These receptors came from a woman aged 18-29 years in good health and CMV-seronegative.

This chain uses TRBV4-1 with TRBJ2-2; TRBD2 matches at 10 bases. The CDR3 runs 18 residues. Germline V CDR1 and CDR2: MGHRA, YSYEKL. J lost 1 base, V lost 1 base, and 6 bases had no gene match. CDR3 DNA sequence: TGCGCCAGCAGCCAAGTAGGCCTAGCGGGGGAGAACACCGGGGAGCTGTTTTTT. Translation gives CASSQVGLAGENTGELFF.

The V and J genes are TRBV4-3 and TRBJ2-3; 12 positions agree with TRBD2. The CDR3 has 17 amino acids. Germline V lookup: CDR1 LGHNA, CDR2 YSLEER. J was trimmed by 1 base and V by 4 bases; bases with no gene match: 6. Here the CDR3 reads CASSRLAGALGTDTQYF. CDR3 DNA: TGCGCCAGCAGCCGACTAGCGGGGGCCCTCGGCACAGATACGCAGTATTTT.

This chain uses TRBV5-1 with TRBJ2-7, with D possibly being TRBD2 (6 bases). Germline CDR1 is SGHRS and CDR2 is YFSETQ. CDR3 length: 14 residues. The germline V and J ends were trimmed by 7 bases and 2 bases, with 16 bases remaining between them. This chain's CDR3 is CASHRDFGPYEQYF. Written as DNA, the CDR3 is TGCGCCAGCCACCGGGACTTCGGGCCCTACGAGCAGTACTTC.

The chain recombines TRBV19 with TRBJ1-5, with D tentatively TRBD1 (6 bases). The germline V gene encodes CDR1 LNHDA and CDR2 SQIVND (reference sequence). V lost 4 bases to trimming and J lost 0 bases, with 16 bases between them. The CDR3 is 17 amino acids. For the CDR3, the DNA is TGTGCCAGTAGTACAAAGGACAGAAGTTTTAGCAATCAGCCCCAGCATTTT. This sequence encodes CASSTKDRSFSNQPQHF. The complete variable domain, with remaining parts taken from reference TRBV19 and TRBJ1-5, reads DGGITQSPKYLFRKEGQNVTLSCEQNLNHDAMYWYRQDPGQGLRLIYYSQIVNDFQKGDIAEGYSVSREKKESFPLTVTSAQKNPTAFYLCASSTKDRSFSNQPQHFGDGTRLSIL.

The chain has TRBV18 and TRBJ1-4, with 10 nucleotides matching TRBD1. This CDR3 contains 14 residues. Germline V gene data show CDR1 as KGHSH and CDR2 as LQKENI. Trimming cost V 4 bases and J 6 bases; bases outside gene matches: 2. The CDR3: CASSRDRGDEKLFF. Written as DNA, the CDR3 is TGTGCCAGCTCACGGGACAGGGGCGATGAAAAACTGTTTTTT.

CDR3 protein: CASSFPDASGYTF. CDR3 DNA sequence: TGCGCCAGCAGCTTCCCCGATGCGAGTGGCTACACCTTC. The genes are TRBV5-1 and TRBJ1-2; D gene uncertain. The CDR3 loop spans 13 amino acids. With 2 bases removed from V and 7 bases from J, the gap between germline ends came to 12 bases. Germline V CDR1 and CDR2: SGHRS, YFSETQ.

The J gene is TRBJ2-1, the V gene TRBV4-3, with 9 bases fitting TRBD2. The V gene's germline CDR1 is LGHNA and CDR2 YSLEER. The CDR3 loop spans 15 amino acids. V lost 1 base and J lost 5; bases outside the gene matches: 3. CDR3 DNA: TGCGCCAGCAGCCAAGGACTAGCGGAAAACAATGAGCAGTTCTTC. Residues: CASSQGLAENNEQFF.

This clone was detected once. For the CDR3, the DNA is TGCAGCGTTGAAGATCCGGGACAGGGGCTACGAGGGGAGACCCAGTACTTC. Translation: CSVEDPGQGLRGETQYF. The chain carries TRBV29-1 and TRBJ2-5; TRBD1 aligns across 10 bases. The CDR3 extends over 17 amino acids. The V segment lost 0 bases and the J segment 5 bases; nucleotides outside the gene matches: 12. Germline V gene data show CDR1 as SQVTM and CDR2 as ANQGSEA.

The DNA of the CDR3 is TGTGCCAGCAGGGGTCGGGAGGGCCCAGATACGCAGTATTTT. Translated: CASRGREGPDTQYF. The gene calls are TRBV2 and TRBJ2-3; 8 nucleotides agree with TRBD2. CDR3 length: 14 residues. The germline CDR1 and CDR2 sequences are SNHLY and FYNNEI. V dropped 6 bases and J dropped 4; count of bases not matched to a gene: 6.

The chain has TRBV10-1 and TRBJ2-1; 10 bases are shared with TRBD2. The V gene end was trimmed by 0 bases and the J gene end by 4 bases; junction bases not matched to a gene: 0. The CDR3 is 15 residues long. Germline values: CDR1 WNHNN, CDR2 SYGVQD (reference sequence). The CDR3 DNA reads TGCGCCAGCAGTGAGTCTAGCGGGGGGTACAATGAGCAGTTCTTC. Its translation: CASSESSGGYNEQFF.

The chain carries TRBV16 and TRBJ2-7; 7 bases are shared with TRBD1. CDR3 length: 13 residues. Germline CDR1 and CDR2: KGHSY and FQNENV. V lost 4 bases, J lost 0 bases, and 0 bases stayed unmatched. The DNA for the CDR3 is TGTGCCAGCAGCCGGGACAGCTCCTACGAGCAGTACTTC. This codes for CASSRDSSYEQYF.

The chain employs TRBV6-1 and TRBJ1-1, with 7 bases identical to TRBD1. After removal of 4 bases from V and 5 bases from J, the junction contained 4 bases not matched to a gene. Germline V gives CDR1 MNHNS, CDR2 SASEGT. This CDR3 is 13 amino acids long. The CDR3 DNA is TGTGCCAGCAGTGTCCACAGGGGTACTGAAGCTTTCTTT. Its translation: CASSVHRGTEAFF.

The chain has TRBV7-2 and TRBJ1-4; D unresolved. This CDR3 comprises 13 residues. CDR1 and CDR2 from the germline V gene are SGHTA and FQGNSA. The V end lost 5 bases, the J end lost 11 bases, and 15 bases lay between the germline ends. Written as DNA, the CDR3 is TGTGCCAGCAGCCCCGGTTCGGGGAGGAAACTGTTTTTT. It encodes CASSPGSGRKLFF.

The chain joins TRBV9 to TRBJ1-1; a possible D gene is TRBD1 (6 bases). The germline V gene encodes CDR1 SGDLS and CDR2 YYNGEE. The CDR3 extends over 14 amino acids. Trimming shortened V by 0 bases and J by 4 bases, and 10 bases separated the two germline ends. The CDR3 is CASSVEQGGTEAFF. DNA of the CDR3: TGTGCCAGCAGCGTAGAACAGGGTGGCACTGAAGCTTTCTTT.

The V and J genes are TRBV11-2 and TRBJ2-7, with D perhaps TRBD1 (5 bases). Trimming removed 5 bases from V and 0 bases from J, with 14 bases in between. This CDR3 has 15 residues. Germline values: CDR1 SGHAT, CDR2 FQNNGV. Written as DNA, the CDR3 is TGTGCCAGCAGCCTAAGACAGCAGATCTCCTACGAGCAGTACTTC. Protein sequence: CASSLRQQISYEQYF.

The chain uses TRBV4-3 and TRBJ1-4, with D possibly being TRBD1 (5 bases). The germline gives CDR1 LGHNA, CDR2 YSLEER. Deletions cut 0 bases from V and 5 bases from J, with 10 bases between. The CDR3 is 15 residues long. CDR3 protein: CASSQEEGRNEKLFF. CDR3 coding DNA: TGCGCCAGCAGCCAAGAGGAGGGACGGAATGAAAAACTGTTTTTT.

The J gene is TRBJ2-7, the V gene TRBV19, with D tentatively TRBD2 (6 bases). The CDR3 covers 15 residues. Germline CDR1 LNHDA, CDR2 SQIVND (reference sequence). The V end lost 4 bases, the J end lost 4 bases, and 17 bases lay between the germline ends. CDR3 DNA sequence: TGTGCCAGTAGTACCCCCATTGACGGGAGTTACGAGCAGTACTTC. Its protein product is CASSTPIDGSYEQYF.

This sequence joins TRBV4-3 and TRBJ2-4, with 11 positions matching TRBD2. J gave up 0 bases and V 0 bases, and 4 bases lay outside the gene matches. The CDR3 consists of 18 residues. CDR1 LGHNA and CDR2 YSLEER come from the germline V gene. For the CDR3, the DNA is TGCGCCAGCAGCCAAGAACTAGCGGGGGCTCTAGCCAAAAACATTCAGTACTTC. Translation: CASSQELAGALAKNIQYF.

The rearrangement uses TRBV5-1 and TRBJ2-7, with TRBD1 matching over 8 bases. Germline assignment: CDR1 SGHRS and CDR2 YFSETQ. J gave up 3 bases and V 2 bases, and 13 bases lay outside the gene matches. CDR3 length: 17 residues. This CDR3 is CASSLIWLGQGGYEQYF. Written as DNA, the CDR3 is TGCGCCAGCAGCTTAATTTGGCTAGGACAGGGAGGCTACGAGCAGTACTTC.

This rearrangement joins TRBV6-5 to TRBJ1-3, with 9 bases matching TRBD1. The CDR3 sequence is 14 residues long. Unmatched junction bases numbered 4, after V lost 2 bases and J lost 8 bases. Per germline, CDR1 MNHEY and CDR2 SVGAGI. CDR3 sequence (DNA): TGTGCCAGCAGTTACCGGGACAGGGAACACACCATATATTTT. Translation: CASSYRDREHTIYF.

The rearrangement uses TRBV7-2 and TRBJ2-3; the match to TRBD2 covers 11 bases. The CDR3 covers 17 residues. Germline trimming cut 3 bases from V and 1 base from J; bases unmatched to any gene: 6. Germline CDR1 is SGHTA and CDR2 is FQGNSA. This CDR3 reads CASSLASGGPGTDTQYF. CDR3 bases: TGTGCCAGCAGCTTGGCTAGCGGGGGGCCGGGCACAGATACGCAGTATTTT.

As to this clone: Within the sample, other DNA sequences also encode this same CDR3. The V gene is TRBV19, the J gene TRBJ2-1; tentative D call: TRBD2 (5 bases). The CDR3 consists of 14 residues. Trimming stripped 4 bases from V and 3 bases from J, with 10 bases between. CDR1 and CDR2 (germline): LNHDA, SQIVND (reference sequence). As DNA, the CDR3 is TGTGCCAGTAGTAGTGGAGGTGACTACAATGAGCAGTTCTTC. Its translation: CASSSGGDYNEQFF.

The chain has TRBV7-2 and TRBJ2-3, with a tentative D call TRBD1 (5 bases). This CDR3 is built from 14 residues. V lost 10 bases to trimming and J lost 2 bases, with 16 bases between them. From germline, CDR1 is SGHTA and CDR2 FQGNSA. The CDR3 DNA follows: TGTGCCACGGGCGGTAGGGGCCCCACAGATACGCAGTATTTT. Amino acid sequence: CATGGRGPTDTQYF.

The rearrangement links TRBV5-1 to TRBJ2-3, with 12 bases lining up with TRBD2. With 0 bases clipped from V and 6 bases from J, the junction kept 2 bases outside the gene matches. The CDR3 is 15 residues long. Germline V gene sequence: CDR1 SGHRS, CDR2 YFSETQ. In DNA, the CDR3 is TGCGCCAGCAGCTTGGGAACTAGCGGGAGGGATACGCAGTATTTT. It encodes CASSLGTSGRDTQYF. Drawing the rest from reference TRBV5-1 and TRBJ2-3, the complete variable domain is KAGVTQTPRYLIKTRGQQVTLSCSPISGHRSVSWYQQTPGQGLQFLFEYFSETQRNKGNFPGRFSGRQFSNSRSEMNVSTLELGDSALYLCASSLGTSGRDTQYFGPGTRLTVL.

This sequence joins TRBV6-4 and TRBJ2-7; D not resolved. The length of the CDR3 is 13 residues. Germline V lookup: CDR1 MRHNA, CDR2 SNTAGT. The V gene lost 2 bases and the J gene lost 3 bases, with 8 bases spanning the gap. CDR3 residues: CASSDIDFYEQYF. The DNA for the CDR3 is TGTGCCAGCAGTGACATCGACTTCTACGAGCAGTACTTC.